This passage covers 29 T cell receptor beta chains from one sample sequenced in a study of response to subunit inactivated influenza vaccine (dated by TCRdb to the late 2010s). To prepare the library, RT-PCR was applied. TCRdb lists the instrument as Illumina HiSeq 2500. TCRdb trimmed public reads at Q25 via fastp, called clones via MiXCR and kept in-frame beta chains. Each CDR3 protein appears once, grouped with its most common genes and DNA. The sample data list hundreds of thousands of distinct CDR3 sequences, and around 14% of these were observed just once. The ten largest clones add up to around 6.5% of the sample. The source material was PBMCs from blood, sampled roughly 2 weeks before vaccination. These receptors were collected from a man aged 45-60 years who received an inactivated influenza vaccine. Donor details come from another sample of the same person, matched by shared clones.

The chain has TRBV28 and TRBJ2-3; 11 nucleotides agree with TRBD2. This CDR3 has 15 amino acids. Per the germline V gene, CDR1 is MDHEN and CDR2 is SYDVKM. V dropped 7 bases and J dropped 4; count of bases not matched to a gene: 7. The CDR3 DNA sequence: TGTGCCAGCACCCCTAGCGGGAGGTCGGCAGATACGCAGTATTTT. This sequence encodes CASTPSGRSADTQYF.

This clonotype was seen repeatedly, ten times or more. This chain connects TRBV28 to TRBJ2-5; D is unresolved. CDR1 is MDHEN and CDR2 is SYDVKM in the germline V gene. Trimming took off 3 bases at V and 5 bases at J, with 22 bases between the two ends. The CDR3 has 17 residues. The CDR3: CASSFNELNWRGETQYF. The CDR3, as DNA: TGTGCCAGCAGTTTCAATGAACTCAACTGGAGAGGTGAGACCCAGTACTTC.

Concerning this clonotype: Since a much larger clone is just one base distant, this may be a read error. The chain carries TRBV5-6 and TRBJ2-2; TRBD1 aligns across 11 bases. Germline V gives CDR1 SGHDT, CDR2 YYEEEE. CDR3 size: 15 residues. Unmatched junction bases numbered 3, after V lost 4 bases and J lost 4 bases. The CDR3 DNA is TGTGCCAGCAGCCCGGACAGGGGGCTCACCGGGGAGCTGTTTTTT. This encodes CASSPDRGLTGELFF.

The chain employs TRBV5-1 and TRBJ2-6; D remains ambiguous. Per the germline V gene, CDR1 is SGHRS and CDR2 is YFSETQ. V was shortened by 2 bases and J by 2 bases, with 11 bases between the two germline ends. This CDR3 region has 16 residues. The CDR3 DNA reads TGCGCCAGCAGCTTAGGCAGTATCGCTGGGGCCAACGTCCTGACTTTC. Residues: CASSLGSIAGANVLTF.

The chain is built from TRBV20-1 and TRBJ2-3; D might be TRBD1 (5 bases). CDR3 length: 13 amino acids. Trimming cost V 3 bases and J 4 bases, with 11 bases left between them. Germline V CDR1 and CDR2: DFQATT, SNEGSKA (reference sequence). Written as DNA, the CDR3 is TGCAGTGCTAGTAGGCAGGGCGCAGATACGCAGTATTTT. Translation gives CSASRQGADTQYF.

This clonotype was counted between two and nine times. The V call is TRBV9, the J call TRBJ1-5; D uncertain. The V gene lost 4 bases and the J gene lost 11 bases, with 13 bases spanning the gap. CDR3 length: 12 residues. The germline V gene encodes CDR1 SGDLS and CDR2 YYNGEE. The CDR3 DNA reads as TGTGCCAGCAGCCCTGACGGATCGACCCAGCATTTT. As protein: CASSPDGSTQHF.

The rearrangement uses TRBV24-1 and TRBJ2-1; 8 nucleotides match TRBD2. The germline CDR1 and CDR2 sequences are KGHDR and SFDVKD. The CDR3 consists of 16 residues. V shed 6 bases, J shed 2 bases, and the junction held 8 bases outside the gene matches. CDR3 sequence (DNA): TGTGCCACCAGTTCCCCAGCGGGGGAGGCCTACAATGAGCAGTTCTTC. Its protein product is CATSSPAGEAYNEQFF.

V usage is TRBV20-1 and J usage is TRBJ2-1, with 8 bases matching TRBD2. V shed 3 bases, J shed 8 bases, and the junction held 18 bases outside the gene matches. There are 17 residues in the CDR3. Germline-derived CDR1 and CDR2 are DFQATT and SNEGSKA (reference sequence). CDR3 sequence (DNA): TGCAGTGCTAGCCCCCCGGGGGGGGGAGGCAGGGGTCATGAGCAGTTCTTC. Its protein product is CSASPPGGGGRGHEQFF.

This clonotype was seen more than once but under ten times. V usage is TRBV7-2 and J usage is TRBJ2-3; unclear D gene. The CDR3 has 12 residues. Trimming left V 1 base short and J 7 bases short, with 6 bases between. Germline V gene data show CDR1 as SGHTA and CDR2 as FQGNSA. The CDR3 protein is CASSLVINTQYF. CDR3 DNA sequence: TGTGCCAGCAGCTTAGTGATAAATACGCAGTATTTT.

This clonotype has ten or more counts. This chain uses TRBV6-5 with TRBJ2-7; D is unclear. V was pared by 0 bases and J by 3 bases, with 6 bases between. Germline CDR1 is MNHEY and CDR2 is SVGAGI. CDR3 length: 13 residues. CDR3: CASSYSWGYEQYF. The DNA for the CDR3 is TGTGCCAGCAGTTACTCTTGGGGCTACGAGCAGTACTTC.

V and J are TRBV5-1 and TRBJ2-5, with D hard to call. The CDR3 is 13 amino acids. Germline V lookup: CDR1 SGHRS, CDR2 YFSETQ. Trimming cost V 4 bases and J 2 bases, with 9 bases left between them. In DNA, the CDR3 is TGCGCCAGCAGCATTGGGTGGCAAGAGACCCAGTACTTC. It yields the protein CASSIGWQETQYF.

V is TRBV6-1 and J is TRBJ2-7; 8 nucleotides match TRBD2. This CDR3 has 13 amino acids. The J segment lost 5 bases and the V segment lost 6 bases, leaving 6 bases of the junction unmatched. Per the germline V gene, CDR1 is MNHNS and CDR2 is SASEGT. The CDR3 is CASRGTSGNEQYF. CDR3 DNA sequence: TGTGCCAGCAGAGGGACTAGTGGCAACGAGCAGTACTTC.

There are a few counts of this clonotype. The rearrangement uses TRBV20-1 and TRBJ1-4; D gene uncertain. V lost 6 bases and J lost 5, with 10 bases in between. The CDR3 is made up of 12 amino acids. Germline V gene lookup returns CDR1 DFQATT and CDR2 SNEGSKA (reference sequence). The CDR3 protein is CSAIGPNEKLFF. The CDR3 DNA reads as TGCAGTGCCATTGGACCCAATGAAAAACTGTTTTTT.

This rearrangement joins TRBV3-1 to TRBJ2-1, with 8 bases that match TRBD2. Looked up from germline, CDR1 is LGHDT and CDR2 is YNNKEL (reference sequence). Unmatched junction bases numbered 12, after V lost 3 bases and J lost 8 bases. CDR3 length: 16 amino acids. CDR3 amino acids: CASSHRIGTSSHEQFF. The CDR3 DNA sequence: TGTGCCAGCAGCCACAGAATCGGGACTAGTTCCCATGAGCAGTTCTTC.

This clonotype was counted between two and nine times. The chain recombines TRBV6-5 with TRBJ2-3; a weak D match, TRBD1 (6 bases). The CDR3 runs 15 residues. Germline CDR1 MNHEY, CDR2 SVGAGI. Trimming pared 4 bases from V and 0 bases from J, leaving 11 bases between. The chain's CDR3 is CASSSTGLSTDTQYF. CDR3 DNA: TGTGCCAGCAGTTCTACAGGGCTGAGCACAGATACGCAGTATTTT.

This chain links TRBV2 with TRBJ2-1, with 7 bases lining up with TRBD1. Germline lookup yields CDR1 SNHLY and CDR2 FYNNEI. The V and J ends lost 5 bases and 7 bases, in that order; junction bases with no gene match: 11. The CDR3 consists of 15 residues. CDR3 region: CASSSDRRRQNEQFF. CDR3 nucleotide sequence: TGTGCCAGCAGTTCGGACAGGAGGCGACAAAATGAGCAGTTCTTC.

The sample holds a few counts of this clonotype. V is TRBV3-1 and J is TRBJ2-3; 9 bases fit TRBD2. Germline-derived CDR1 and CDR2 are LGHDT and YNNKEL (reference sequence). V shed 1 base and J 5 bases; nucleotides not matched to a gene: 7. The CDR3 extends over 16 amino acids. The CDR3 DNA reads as TGTGCCAGCAGCCAAGGTGCGGGAGGGCCGCAAGATACGCAGTATTTT. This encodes CASSQGAGGPQDTQYF.

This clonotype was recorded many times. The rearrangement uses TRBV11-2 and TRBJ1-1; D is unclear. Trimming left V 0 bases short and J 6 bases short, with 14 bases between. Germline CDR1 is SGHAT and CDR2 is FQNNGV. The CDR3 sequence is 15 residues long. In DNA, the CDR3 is TGTGCCAGCAGCTTAGAGCCGGGGAAAAAAGCTGAAGCTTTCTTT. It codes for CASSLEPGKKAEAFF.

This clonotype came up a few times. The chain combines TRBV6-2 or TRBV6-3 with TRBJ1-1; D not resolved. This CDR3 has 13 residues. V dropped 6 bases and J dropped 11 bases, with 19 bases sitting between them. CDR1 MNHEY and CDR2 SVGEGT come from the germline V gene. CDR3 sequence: CASRPTLISGAFF. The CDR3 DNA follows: TGTGCCAGCAGACCCACGTTGATATCGGGCGCTTTCTTT.

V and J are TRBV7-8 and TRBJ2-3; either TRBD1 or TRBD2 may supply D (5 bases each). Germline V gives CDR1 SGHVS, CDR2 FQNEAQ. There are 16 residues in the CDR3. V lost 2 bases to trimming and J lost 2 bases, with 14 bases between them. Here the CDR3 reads CASSLIGERTTDTQYF. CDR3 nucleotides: TGTGCCAGCAGCTTAATAGGGGAGCGGACCACAGATACGCAGTATTTT. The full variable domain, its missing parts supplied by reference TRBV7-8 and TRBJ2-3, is GAGVSQSPRYKVAKRGQDVALRCDPISGHVSLFWYQQALGQGPEFLTYFQNEAQLDKSGLPSDRFFAERPEGSVSTLKIQRTQQEDSAVYLCASSLIGERTTDTQYFGPGTRLTVL.

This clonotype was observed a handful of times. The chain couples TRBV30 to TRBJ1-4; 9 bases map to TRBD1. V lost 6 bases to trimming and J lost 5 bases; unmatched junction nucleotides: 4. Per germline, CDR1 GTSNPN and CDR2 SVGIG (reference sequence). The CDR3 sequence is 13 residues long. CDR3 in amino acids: CACGQGRNEKLFF. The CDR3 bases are TGTGCCTGTGGACAGGGGAGGAATGAAAAACTGTTTTTT.

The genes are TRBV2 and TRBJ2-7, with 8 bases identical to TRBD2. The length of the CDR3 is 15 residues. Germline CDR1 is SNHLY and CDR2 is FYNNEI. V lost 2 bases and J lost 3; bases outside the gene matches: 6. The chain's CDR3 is CASSEQTGGGYEQYF. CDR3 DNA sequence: TGTGCCAGCAGTGAACAGACGGGAGGGGGCTACGAGCAGTACTTC.

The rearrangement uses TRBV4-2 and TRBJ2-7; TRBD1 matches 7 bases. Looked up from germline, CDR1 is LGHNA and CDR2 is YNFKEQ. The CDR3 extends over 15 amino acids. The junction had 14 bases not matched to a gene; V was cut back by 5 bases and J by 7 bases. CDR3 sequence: CASSERGQYPLEQYF. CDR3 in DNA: TGTGCCAGCAGCGAGAGGGGACAGTACCCCCTGGAGCAGTACTTC.

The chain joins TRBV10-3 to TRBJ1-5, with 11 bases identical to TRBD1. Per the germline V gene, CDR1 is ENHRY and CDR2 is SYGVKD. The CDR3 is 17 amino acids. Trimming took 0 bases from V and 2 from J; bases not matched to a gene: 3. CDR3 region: CAISESPGQGGNQPQHF. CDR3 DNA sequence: TGTGCCATCAGTGAGTCGCCGGGACAGGGGGGCAATCAGCCCCAGCATTTT.

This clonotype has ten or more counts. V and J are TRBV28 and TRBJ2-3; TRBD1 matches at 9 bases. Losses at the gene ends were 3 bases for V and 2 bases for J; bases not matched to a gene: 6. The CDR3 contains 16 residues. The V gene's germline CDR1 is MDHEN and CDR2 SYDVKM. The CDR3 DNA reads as TGTGCCAGCAGTTTCGGGTGGGACAGGGACACAGATACGCAGTATTTT. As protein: CASSFGWDRDTDTQYF.

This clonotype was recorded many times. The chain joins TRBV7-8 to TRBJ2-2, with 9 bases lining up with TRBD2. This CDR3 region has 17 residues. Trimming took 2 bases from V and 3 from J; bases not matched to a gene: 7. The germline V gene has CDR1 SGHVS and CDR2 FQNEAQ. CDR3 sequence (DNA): TGTGCCAGCAGCTTATCTTTAGGACTAGCGTACACCGGGGAGCTGTTTTTT. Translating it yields CASSLSLGLAYTGELFF.

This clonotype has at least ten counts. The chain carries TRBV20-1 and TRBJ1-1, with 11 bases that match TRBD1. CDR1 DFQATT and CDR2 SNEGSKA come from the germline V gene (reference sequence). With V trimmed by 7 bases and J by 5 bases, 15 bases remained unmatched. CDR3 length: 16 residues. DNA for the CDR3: TGCAGTGTCTTACAGGGTCCGGGACAGGGGGAAACTGAAGCTTTCTTT. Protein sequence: CSVLQGPGQGETEAFF.

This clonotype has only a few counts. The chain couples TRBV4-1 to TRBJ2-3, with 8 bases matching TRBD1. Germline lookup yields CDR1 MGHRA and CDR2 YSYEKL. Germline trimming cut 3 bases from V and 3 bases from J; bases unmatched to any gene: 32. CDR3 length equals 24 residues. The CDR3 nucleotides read TGCGCCAGCAGCCATCCAACCGTCAACCCGGGACAGGAGAACTCCAAACGGGAAACAGATACGCAGTATTTT. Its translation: CASSHPTVNPGQENSKRETDTQYF.

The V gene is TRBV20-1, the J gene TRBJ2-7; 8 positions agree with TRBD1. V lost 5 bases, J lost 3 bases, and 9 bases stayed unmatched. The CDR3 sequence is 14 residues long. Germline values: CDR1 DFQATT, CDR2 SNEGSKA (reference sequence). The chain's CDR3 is CSALHRDRIYEQYF. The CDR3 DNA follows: TGCAGTGCTCTTCACCGGGACAGGATCTACGAGCAGTACTTC.